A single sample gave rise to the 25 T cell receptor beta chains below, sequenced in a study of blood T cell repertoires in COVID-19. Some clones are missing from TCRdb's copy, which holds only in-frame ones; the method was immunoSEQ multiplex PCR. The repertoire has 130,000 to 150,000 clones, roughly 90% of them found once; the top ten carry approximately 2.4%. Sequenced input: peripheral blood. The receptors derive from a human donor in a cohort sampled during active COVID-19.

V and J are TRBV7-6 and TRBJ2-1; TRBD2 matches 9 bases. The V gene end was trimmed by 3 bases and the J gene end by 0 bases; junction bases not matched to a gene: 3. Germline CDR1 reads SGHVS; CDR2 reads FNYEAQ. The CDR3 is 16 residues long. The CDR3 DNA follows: TGTGCCAGCAGCTTGAGCGGGGGGAGCTCCTACAATGAGCAGTTCTTC. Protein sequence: CASSLSGGSSYNEQFF. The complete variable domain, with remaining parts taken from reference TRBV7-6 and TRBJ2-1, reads GAGVSQSPRYKVTKRGQDVALRCDPISGHVSLYWYRQALGQGPEFLTYFNYEAQQDKSGLPNDRFSAERPEGSISTLTIQRTEQRDSAMYRCASSLSGGSSYNEQFFGPGTRLTVL.

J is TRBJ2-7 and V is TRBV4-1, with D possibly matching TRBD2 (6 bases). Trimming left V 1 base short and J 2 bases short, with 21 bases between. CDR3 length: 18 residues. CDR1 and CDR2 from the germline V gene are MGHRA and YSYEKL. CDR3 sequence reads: CASSQVKGAGPTTYEQYF. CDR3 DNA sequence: TGCGCCAGCAGCCAAGTAAAGGGAGCGGGCCCGACTACCTACGAGCAGTACTTC.

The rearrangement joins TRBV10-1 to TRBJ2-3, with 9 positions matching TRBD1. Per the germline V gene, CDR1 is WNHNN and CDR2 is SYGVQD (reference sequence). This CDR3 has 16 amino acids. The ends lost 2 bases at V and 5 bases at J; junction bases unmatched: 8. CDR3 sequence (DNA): TGCGCCAGCAGTGAGCCCGGGACAGGGAAGGGAGATACGCAGTATTTT. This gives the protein CASSEPGTGKGDTQYF.

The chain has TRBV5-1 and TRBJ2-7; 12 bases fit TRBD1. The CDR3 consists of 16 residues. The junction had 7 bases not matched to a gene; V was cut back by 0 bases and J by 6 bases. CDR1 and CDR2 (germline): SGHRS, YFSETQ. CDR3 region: CASSLAVGQGAGEQYF. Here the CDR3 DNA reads TGCGCCAGCAGCTTGGCCGTGGGACAGGGGGCCGGCGAGCAGTACTTC.

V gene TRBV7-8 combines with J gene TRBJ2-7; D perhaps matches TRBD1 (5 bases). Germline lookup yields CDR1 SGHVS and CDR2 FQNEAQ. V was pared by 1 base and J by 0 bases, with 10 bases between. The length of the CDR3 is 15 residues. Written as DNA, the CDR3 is TGTGCCAGCAGCTTAGTTCTGGGGCCCTCCTACGAGCAGTACTTC. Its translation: CASSLVLGPSYEQYF. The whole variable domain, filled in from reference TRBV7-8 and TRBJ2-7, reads GAGVSQSPRYKVAKRGQDVALRCDPISGHVSLFWYQQALGQGPEFLTYFQNEAQLDKSGLPSDRFFAERPEGSVSTLKIQRTQQEDSAVYLCASSLVLGPSYEQYFGPGTRLTVT.

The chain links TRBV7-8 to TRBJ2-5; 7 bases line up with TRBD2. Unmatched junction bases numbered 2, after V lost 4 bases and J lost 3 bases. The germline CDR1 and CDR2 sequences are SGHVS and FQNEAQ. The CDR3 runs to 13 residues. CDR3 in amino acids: CASSSLAEETQYF. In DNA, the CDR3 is TGTGCCAGCAGCTCGCTAGCGGAAGAGACCCAGTACTTC.

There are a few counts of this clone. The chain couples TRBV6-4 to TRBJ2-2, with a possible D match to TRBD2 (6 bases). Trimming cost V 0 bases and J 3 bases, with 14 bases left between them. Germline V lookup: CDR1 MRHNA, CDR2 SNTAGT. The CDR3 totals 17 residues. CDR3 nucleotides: TGTGCCAGCAGTGACTCTGCCGTAGGCGGGGACACCGGGGAGCTGTTTTTT. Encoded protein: CASSDSAVGGDTGELFF.

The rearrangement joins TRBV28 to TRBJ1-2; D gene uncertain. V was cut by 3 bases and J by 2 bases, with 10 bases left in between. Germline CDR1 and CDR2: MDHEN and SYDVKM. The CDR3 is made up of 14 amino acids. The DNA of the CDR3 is TGTGCCAGCAGTTTGTACAGAACCAACTATGGCTACACCTTC. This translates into CASSLYRTNYGYTF.

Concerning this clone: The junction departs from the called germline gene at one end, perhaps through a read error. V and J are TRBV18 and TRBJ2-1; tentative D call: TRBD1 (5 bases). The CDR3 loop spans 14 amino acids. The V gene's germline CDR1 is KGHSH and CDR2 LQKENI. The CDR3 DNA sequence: TGTGCCAGCTTACCACCGGTCAGGGTGAATGAGCAGTTCTTC. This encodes CASLPPVRVNEQFF. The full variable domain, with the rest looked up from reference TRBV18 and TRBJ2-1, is NAGVMQNPRHLVRRRGQEARLRCSPMKGHSHVYWYRQLPEEGLKFMVYLQKENIIDESGMPKERFSAEFPKEGPSILRIQQVVRGDSAAYFCASLPPVRVNEQFFGPGTRLTVL.

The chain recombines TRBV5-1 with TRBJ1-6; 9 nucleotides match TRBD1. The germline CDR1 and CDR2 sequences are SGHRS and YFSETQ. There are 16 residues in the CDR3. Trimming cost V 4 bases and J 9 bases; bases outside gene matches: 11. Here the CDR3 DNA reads TGCGCCAGCAGCGGGCCGGGACAGGGTGAAATTTCACCCCTCCACTTT. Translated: CASSGPGQGEISPLHF. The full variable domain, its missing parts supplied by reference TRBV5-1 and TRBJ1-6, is KAGVTQTPRYLIKTRGQQVTLSCSPISGHRSVSWYQQTPGQGLQFLFEYFSETQRNKGNFPGRFSGRQFSNSRSEMNVSTLELGDSALYLCASSGPGQGEISPLHFGNGTRLTVT.

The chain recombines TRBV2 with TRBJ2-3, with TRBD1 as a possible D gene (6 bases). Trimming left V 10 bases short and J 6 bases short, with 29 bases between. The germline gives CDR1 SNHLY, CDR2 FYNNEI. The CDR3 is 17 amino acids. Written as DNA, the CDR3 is TGTGCCACCCCTCCAGAGACCGGGACACCGATCGGTGATACGCAGTATTTT. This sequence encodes CATPPETGTPIGDTQYF. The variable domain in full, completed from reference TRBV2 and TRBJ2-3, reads EPEVTQTPSHQVTQMGQEVILRCVPISNHLYFYWYRQILGQKVEFLVSFYNNEISEKSEIFDDQFSVERPDGSNFTLKIRSTKLEDSAMYFCATPPETGTPIGDTQYFGPGTRLTVL.

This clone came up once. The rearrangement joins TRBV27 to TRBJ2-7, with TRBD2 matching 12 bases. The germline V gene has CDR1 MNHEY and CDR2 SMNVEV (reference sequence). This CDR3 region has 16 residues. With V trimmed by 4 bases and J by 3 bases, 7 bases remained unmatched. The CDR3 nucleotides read TGTGCCAGCAGTTCCTATGGGACTAGCGGGTACTACGAGCAGTACTTC. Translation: CASSSYGTSGYYEQYF.

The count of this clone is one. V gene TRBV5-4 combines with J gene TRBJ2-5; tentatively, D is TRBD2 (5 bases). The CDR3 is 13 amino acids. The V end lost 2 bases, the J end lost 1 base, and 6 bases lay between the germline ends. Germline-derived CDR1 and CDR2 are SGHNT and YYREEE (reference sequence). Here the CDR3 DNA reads TGTGCCAGCAGCTTAGGAGGCCAAGAGACCCAGTACTTC. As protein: CASSLGGQETQYF.

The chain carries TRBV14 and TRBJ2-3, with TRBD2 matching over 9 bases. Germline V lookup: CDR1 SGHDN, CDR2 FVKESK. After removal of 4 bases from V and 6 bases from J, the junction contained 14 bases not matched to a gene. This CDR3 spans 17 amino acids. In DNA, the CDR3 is TGTGCCAGCAGCCCCCCGGTGGGGACTAGCCCTCAGGATACGCAGTATTTT. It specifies CASSPPVGTSPQDTQYF.

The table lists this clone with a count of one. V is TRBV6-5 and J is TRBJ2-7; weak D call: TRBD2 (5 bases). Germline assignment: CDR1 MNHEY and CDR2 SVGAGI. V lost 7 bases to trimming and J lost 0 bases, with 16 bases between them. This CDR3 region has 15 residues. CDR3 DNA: TGTGCCAGCACTCCGACGGGGATAGTCTCCTACGAGCAGTACTTC. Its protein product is CASTPTGIVSYEQYF.

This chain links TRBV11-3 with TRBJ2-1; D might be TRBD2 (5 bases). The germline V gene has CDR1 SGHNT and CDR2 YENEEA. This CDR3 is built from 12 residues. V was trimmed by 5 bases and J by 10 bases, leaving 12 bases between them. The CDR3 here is CASSPRRGEQFF. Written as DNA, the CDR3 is TGTGCCAGCAGCCCACGTAGAGGGGAGCAGTTCTTC.

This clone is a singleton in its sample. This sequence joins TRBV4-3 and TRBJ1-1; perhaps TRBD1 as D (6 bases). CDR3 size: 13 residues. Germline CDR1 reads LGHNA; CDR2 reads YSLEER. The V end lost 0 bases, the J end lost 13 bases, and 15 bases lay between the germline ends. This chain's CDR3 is CASSQERGIKHFF. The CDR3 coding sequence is TGCGCCAGCAGCCAAGAGAGGGGGATAAAGCATTTCTTT.

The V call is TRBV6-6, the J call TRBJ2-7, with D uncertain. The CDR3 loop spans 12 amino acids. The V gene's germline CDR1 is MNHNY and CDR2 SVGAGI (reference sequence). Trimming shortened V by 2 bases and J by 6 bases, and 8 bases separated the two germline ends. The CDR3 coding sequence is TGTGCCAGCAGTTACCCCAGTGGCGAGCAGTACTTC. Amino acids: CASSYPSGEQYF.

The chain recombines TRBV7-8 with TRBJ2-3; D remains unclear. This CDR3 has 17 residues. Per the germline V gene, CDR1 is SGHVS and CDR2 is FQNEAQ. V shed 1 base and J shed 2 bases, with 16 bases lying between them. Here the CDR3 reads CASSLGLQVSYTDTQYF. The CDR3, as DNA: TGTGCCAGCAGCTTAGGTCTTCAGGTCTCGTACACAGATACGCAGTATTTT.

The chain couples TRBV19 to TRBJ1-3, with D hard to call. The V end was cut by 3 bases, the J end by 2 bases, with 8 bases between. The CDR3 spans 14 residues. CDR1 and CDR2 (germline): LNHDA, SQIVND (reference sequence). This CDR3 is CASSIATTGNTIYF. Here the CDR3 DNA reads TGTGCCAGTAGTATTGCGACTACTGGAAACACCATATATTTT.

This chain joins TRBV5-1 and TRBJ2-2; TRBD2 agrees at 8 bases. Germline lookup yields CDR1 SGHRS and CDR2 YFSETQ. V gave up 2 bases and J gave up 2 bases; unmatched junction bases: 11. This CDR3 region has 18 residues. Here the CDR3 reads CASSFRNSGGHNTGELFF. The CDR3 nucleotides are TGCGCCAGCAGCTTCCGAAACAGCGGGGGACATAACACCGGGGAGCTGTTTTTT. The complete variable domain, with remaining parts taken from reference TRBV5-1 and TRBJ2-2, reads KAGVTQTPRYLIKTRGQQVTLSCSPISGHRSVSWYQQTPGQGLQFLFEYFSETQRNKGNFPGRFSGRQFSNSRSEMNVSTLELGDSALYLCASSFRNSGGHNTGELFFGEGSRLTVL.

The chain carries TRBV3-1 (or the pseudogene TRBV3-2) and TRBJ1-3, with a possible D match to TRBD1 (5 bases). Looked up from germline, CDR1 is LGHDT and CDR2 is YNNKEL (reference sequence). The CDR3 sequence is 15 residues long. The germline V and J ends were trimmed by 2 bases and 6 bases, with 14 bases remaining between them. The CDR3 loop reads CASSQNFRVENTIYF. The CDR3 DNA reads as TGTGCCAGCAGCCAAAACTTCAGGGTAGAAAACACCATATATTTT.

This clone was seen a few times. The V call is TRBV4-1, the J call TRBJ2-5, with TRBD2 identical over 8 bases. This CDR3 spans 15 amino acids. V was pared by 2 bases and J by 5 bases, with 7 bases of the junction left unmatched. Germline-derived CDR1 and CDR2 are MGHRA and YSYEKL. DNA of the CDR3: TGCGCCAGCAGCCAATCGAGCGGGGGCGGGGAGACCCAGTACTTC. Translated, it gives CASSQSSGGGETQYF.

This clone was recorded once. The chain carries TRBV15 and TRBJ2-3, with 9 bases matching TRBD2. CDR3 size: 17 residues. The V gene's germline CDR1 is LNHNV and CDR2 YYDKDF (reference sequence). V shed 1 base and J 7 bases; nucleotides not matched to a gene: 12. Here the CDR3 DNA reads TGTGCCACCAGCAGAGCCCCGCCGGGACTAGCTTCAAATACGCAGTATTTT. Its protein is CATSRAPPGLASNTQYF.

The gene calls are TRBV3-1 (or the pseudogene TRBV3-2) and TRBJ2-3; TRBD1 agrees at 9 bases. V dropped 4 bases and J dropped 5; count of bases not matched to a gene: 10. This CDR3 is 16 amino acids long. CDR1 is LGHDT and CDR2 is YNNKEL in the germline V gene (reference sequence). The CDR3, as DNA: TGTGCCAGCAGCCTATTTGGGACAGGGTGGGGAGATACGCAGTATTTT. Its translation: CASSLFGTGWGDTQYF.